A single sample gave rise to the 12 T cell receptor beta chains below, sequenced in a study of T cell repertoires in cytomegalovirus infection. TCRdb called the reads again in MiXCR, with one record for every CDR3 protein. The sample holds 350,000 to 450,000 distinct CDR3 sequences, roughly 20% seen once. What was sequenced was PBMCs. These receptors originate from a human donor in good health (CMV status not recorded). Some clones in this sample may be carry-over from other donors' samples.

The chain uses TRBV11-2 and TRBJ2-3; D might be TRBD1 or TRBD2, each matching 6 bases. Germline V lookup: CDR1 SGHAT, CDR2 FQNNGV. The CDR3 runs to 16 residues. Trimming removed 5 bases at V and 5 bases at J, with 20 bases between. This CDR3 reads CASSDNGGRGGDTQYF. CDR3 bases: TGTGCCAGCAGCGATAATGGAGGGAGAGGGGGAGATACGCAGTATTTT. Combining the CDR3 with reference TRBV11-2 and TRBJ2-3 gives the whole variable domain EAGVAQSPRYKIIEKRQSVAFWCNPISGHATLYWYQQILGQGPKLLIQFQNNGVVDDSQLPKDRFSAERLKGVDSTLKIQPAKLEDSAVYLCASSDNGGRGGDTQYFGPGTRLTVL.

This clonotype was found many times. V gene TRBV7-2 combines with J gene TRBJ2-1, with D possibly matching TRBD1 (7 bases). The ends were cut back, 1 base at V and 4 bases at J, with 14 bases in the middle. The CDR3 contains 16 residues. Germline CDR1 and CDR2: SGHTA and FQGNSA. CDR3 sequence reads: CASSLEGAGSYNEQFF. The CDR3 DNA sequence: TGTGCCAGCAGCTTAGAGGGGGCGGGATCTTACAATGAGCAGTTCTTC.

Comment on this clonotype: The CDR3 end shows no conserved phenylalanine or tryptophan, and so a read error is likely. This sequence joins TRBV20-1 and TRBJ2-5; TRBD2 matches 9 bases. The CDR3 contains 16 residues. Trimming cost V 6 bases and J 2 bases; bases outside gene matches: 13. The germline V gene encodes CDR1 DFQATT and CDR2 SNEGSKA (reference sequence). The CDR3 loop reads CSAIGGSAGGQETQYL. The CDR3, as DNA: TGCAGTGCCATAGGAGGTTCCGCGGGGGGGCAAGAGACCCAGTACTTA.

The chain joins TRBV5-4 to TRBJ2-3; D might be TRBD1 or TRBD2, each matching 5 bases. The CDR3 loop spans 14 amino acids. V was shortened by 0 bases and J by 6 bases, with 11 bases between the two germline ends. Germline V lookup: CDR1 SGHNT, CDR2 YYREEE (reference sequence). The CDR3 bases are TGTGCCAGCAGCTTGGCGGGGACCTTCGATACGCAGTATTTT. This encodes CASSLAGTFDTQYF.

The sample holds many counts of this clonotype. The gene calls are TRBV11-2 and TRBJ2-1; D ambiguous. The germline V and J ends were trimmed by 5 bases and 5 bases, with 7 bases remaining between them. CDR1 is SGHAT and CDR2 is FQNNGV in the germline V gene. The CDR3 has 12 residues. DNA of the CDR3: TGTGCCAGCAGCCTCGGAAACAATGAGCAGTTCTTC. Translated: CASSLGNNEQFF. Supplemented by reference TRBV11-2 and TRBJ2-1, the full variable domain reads EAGVAQSPRYKIIEKRQSVAFWCNPISGHATLYWYQQILGQGPKLLIQFQNNGVVDDSQLPKDRFSAERLKGVDSTLKIQPAKLEDSAVYLCASSLGNNEQFFGPGTRLTVL.

The chain joins TRBV10-3 to TRBJ1-1; a possible D gene is TRBD1 (5 bases). CDR3 size: 15 residues. Per germline, CDR1 ENHRY and CDR2 SYGVKD. Deletions cut 0 bases from V and 6 bases from J, with 14 bases between. CDR3 protein: CAISESTTRDAEAFF. The DNA of the CDR3 is TGTGCCATCAGTGAGTCTACCACCAGGGACGCTGAAGCTTTCTTT.

This clonotype has only a few counts. The chain links TRBV5-4 to TRBJ2-7; TRBD1 or TRBD2 may be the D gene (6 bases each). Germline CDR1 SGHNT, CDR2 YYREEE (reference sequence). The CDR3 has 16 amino acids. Trimming pared 3 bases from V and 6 bases from J, leaving 22 bases between. The CDR3 DNA is TGTGCCAGCAGCTGGGGGGCCAGGAGAGTCTCCGCCGAGCAGTACTTC. It encodes CASSWGARRVSAEQYF.

J is TRBJ2-2 and V is TRBV7-9; D possibly matches TRBD1 or TRBD2 (5 bases each). Trimming pared 2 bases from V and 1 base from J, leaving 8 bases between. The CDR3 covers 15 residues. Germline CDR1 and CDR2: SEHNR and FQNEAQ (reference sequence). The CDR3 DNA reads TGTGCCAGCAGCTTAATGGGGGTGAACACCGGGGAGCTGTTTTTT. It encodes CASSLMGVNTGELFF.

This clonotype occurred a few times. V gene TRBV2 combines with J gene TRBJ2-2; the match to TRBD1 covers 9 bases. CDR3 length: 15 amino acids. CDR1 and CDR2 (germline): SNHLY, FYNNEI. The trim removed 6 bases at V and 7 bases at J, leaving 9 bases unmatched. This CDR3 reads CASRRDREAGGELFF. The CDR3 nucleotides are TGTGCCAGCAGAAGGGACAGGGAGGCTGGCGGGGAGCTGTTTTTT.

V and J are TRBV5-1 and TRBJ1-6; a weak D match, TRBD1 (5 bases). V lost 4 bases and J 8 bases, leaving 19 bases between the germline ends. CDR3 length: 16 amino acids. The germline V gene encodes CDR1 SGHRS and CDR2 YFSETQ. CDR3 bases: TGCGCCAGCAGCAGACAGATACCGGGGCAGGATTCACCCCTCCACTTT. Translating it yields CASSRQIPGQDSPLHF.

This clonotype has ten or more counts. The chain uses TRBV7-8 and TRBJ2-1; 7 nucleotides match TRBD1. The CDR3 is 13 amino acids. After removal of 9 bases from V and 4 bases from J, the junction contained 6 bases not matched to a gene. Germline V gene lookup returns CDR1 SGHVS and CDR2 FQNEAQ. The CDR3 here is CASTTGQYNEQFF. The CDR3 bases are TGTGCCAGTACGACAGGGCAGTACAATGAGCAGTTCTTC.

This clonotype was counted between two and nine times. The CDR3 sequence is CASSGAAGTGPYNEQFF. DNA for the CDR3: TGTGCCAGCAGTGGGGCGGCCGGGACAGGTCCCTACAATGAGCAGTTCTTC. The chain recombines TRBV6-1 with TRBJ2-1, with 8 bases identical to TRBD1. The length of the CDR3 is 17 residues. The germline CDR1 and CDR2 sequences are MNHNS and SASEGT. V lost 4 bases and J lost 2; bases outside the gene matches: 10.